This T cell receptor (beta chain) was recovered during a study of monozygotic twins with inflammatory bowel disease. Study-wide findings and caveats: Researchers reported no repertoire similarity difference between concordant and discordant twins, possibly from limited power.

Eight separate reactions for every sample produced the cDNA. Incorporation of UMIs carrying a 6-nucleotide sample barcode was performed by template switching. From its re-call of the 5' RACE reads, TCRdb lists each CDR3 protein once, without DNA. The sample table sets out approximately 400,000 distinct CDR3 sequences. In the case of this clonotype: Its antigen is as yet unknown.

Germline V gives CDR1 MGHRA, CDR2 YSYEKL. The length of the CDR3 is 15 residues. The chain employs TRBV4-1 and TRBJ2-7; TCRdb selects TRBD1, and the lack of DNA leaves this call unchecked. This clonotype was sampled from a human donor with ulcerative colitis or Crohn's disease, or a healthy co-twin of an affected twin (not recorded which). Sequences were obtained from blood. This CDR3 reads CASSPYSGQGNEQYF.